These 32 T cell receptor beta chains share one sample of origin, sequenced in a study of T cell repertoires in cytomegalovirus infection. TCRdb fed the reads into MiXCR, producing one record per CDR3 protein. The sample lists around 450,000 distinct CDR3 sequences, roughly a third seen once, with about 13% in the top ten. The specimen was PBMCs. The receptors derive from a human donor in good health (CMV status not recorded). Some clones in this sample may be carry-over from other donors' samples.

The chain uses TRBV28 and TRBJ2-6; D not resolved. V was shortened by 6 bases and J by 4 bases, with 13 bases between the two germline ends. Germline values: CDR1 MDHEN, CDR2 SYDVKM. The CDR3 contains 15 residues. The DNA for the CDR3 is TGTGCCAGCAGCGATCGATTTCACGGGGCCAACGTCCTGACTTTC. It translates to CASSDRFHGANVLTF.

This clonotype was seen at least ten times. V is TRBV7-2 and J is TRBJ1-1; D is possibly TRBD1 (5 bases). CDR3 length: 12 amino acids. V lost 5 bases, J lost 3 bases, and 7 bases lay in between. In germline, CDR1 is SGHTA, CDR2 FQGNSA. The CDR3 is CASSRDHTEAFF. In DNA, the CDR3 is TGTGCCAGCAGCAGGGACCACACTGAAGCTTTCTTT. Filled out from reference TRBV7-2 and TRBJ1-1, the complete variable domain reads GAGVSQSPSNKVTEKGKDVELRCDPISGHTALYWYRQSLGQGLEFLIYFQGNSAPDKSGLPSDRFSAERTGGSVSTLTIQRTQQEDSAVYLCASSRDHTEAFFGQGTRLTVV.

The chain employs TRBV27 and TRBJ2-2; the match to TRBD1 covers 7 bases. V dropped 3 bases and J dropped 4; count of bases not matched to a gene: 5. The germline V gene has CDR1 MNHEY and CDR2 SMNVEV (reference sequence). The CDR3 is 15 residues long. The CDR3 DNA reads as TGTGCCAGCAGTTTTCAGGGGGTCGGCACCGGGGAGCTGTTTTTT. Protein product: CASSFQGVGTGELFF.

This clonotype came up a few times. This chain connects TRBV6-6 to TRBJ2-2; D is unclear. V was trimmed by 7 bases and J by 2 bases, leaving 11 bases between them. This CDR3 contains 14 residues. Per germline, CDR1 MNHNY and CDR2 SVGAGI (reference sequence). The DNA of the CDR3 is TGTGCCAGCACCGGCAGGCCTAACACCGGGGAGCTGTTTTTT. It yields the protein CASTGRPNTGELFF.

In its sample, this clonotype was seen a few times. The chain recombines TRBV12-3 or TRBV12-4 with TRBJ2-3; 11 bases are a match to TRBD2. This CDR3 comprises 16 residues. After removal of 2 bases from V and 7 bases from J, the junction contained 8 bases not matched to a gene. The CDR3 loop is CASSLSSSGGLNTQYF. The DNA of the CDR3 is TGTGCCAGCAGTTTATCCTCTAGCGGGGGGTTGAATACGCAGTATTTT.

The V and J genes are TRBV29-1 and TRBJ2-3, with TRBD1 matching 8 bases. The CDR3 is 13 amino acids. V was clipped by 4 bases and J by 6 bases; unmatched bases: 6. Germline CDR1 SQVTM, CDR2 ANQGSEA. The CDR3 spells CSVVPTGGDTQYF. The DNA for the CDR3 is TGCAGCGTTGTACCCACAGGGGGGGATACGCAGTATTTT.

Regarding this clonotype: A much bigger clone sits one base away, suggesting this may be a read error. The chain uses TRBV7-2 and TRBJ2-1; 9 bases fit TRBD1. The CDR3 is made up of 14 amino acids. The V gene's germline CDR1 is SGHTA and CDR2 FQGNSA. CDR3 DNA sequence: TGTTCCAGCACCTTCCGGGACAGGGACAATGAGCAGTTCTTC. Protein sequence: CSSTFRDRDNEQFF.

The chain recombines TRBV4-1 with TRBJ1-4; 8 bases are a match to TRBD1. V trimming: 4 bases; J trimming: 6 bases; junction bases outside the gene matches: 10. The CDR3 is 16 residues long. Germline CDR1 reads MGHRA; CDR2 reads YSYEKL. Here the CDR3 DNA reads TGCGCCAGCAGCCTCGGACAGGGTGCGATATATGAAAAACTGTTTTTT. Translation: CASSLGQGAIYEKLFF.

This clonotype was detected only a few times. No conserved phenylalanine or tryptophan ends this CDR3, so it is likely a read error. No DNA is shown, since the ends of the CDR3 on it are uncertain; the CDR3 is the one TCRdb lists. The rearrangement joins TRBV19 to TRBJ2-1; the listed D gene, TRBD2, was not tested against the DNA. Germline values: CDR1 LNHDA, CDR2 SQIVND (reference sequence). Counting both end residues, the CDR3 totals 10 amino acids. The CDR3 reads CASKGGPAAP.

This clonotype appeared many times. The chain joins TRBV6-1 to TRBJ1-1; no reliable D call. Germline V gives CDR1 MNHNS, CDR2 SASEGT. Trimming cost V 4 bases and J 1 base, with 7 bases left between them. The CDR3 is 13 residues long. The CDR3 DNA follows: TGTGCCAGCAGTGTATTGACGAACACTGAAGCTTTCTTT. Amino acid sequence: CASSVLTNTEAFF.

This clonotype was detected only a few times. The chain couples TRBV20-1 to TRBJ1-4; D not resolved. Germline V gene lookup returns CDR1 DFQATT and CDR2 SNEGSKA (reference sequence). V lost 4 bases and J 4 bases, leaving 10 bases between the germline ends. CDR3 length: 13 residues. The CDR3 sequence is CSAMNRLNEKLFF. CDR3 nucleotide sequence: TGCAGTGCTATGAATCGGCTTAATGAAAAACTGTTTTTT.

This chain connects TRBV29-1 to TRBJ2-2, with no clear D. Germline V gives CDR1 SQVTM, CDR2 ANQGSEA. This CDR3 spans 13 amino acids. V was shortened by 1 base and J by 0 bases, with 3 bases between the two germline ends. CDR3 nucleotide sequence: TGCAGCGTTGAAGGGTCGAACACCGGGGAGCTGTTTTTT. Amino acids: CSVEGSNTGELFF.

There are many counts of this clonotype. The chain joins TRBV7-2 to TRBJ1-4; tentatively, D is TRBD1 (6 bases). V gave up 6 bases and J gave up 6 bases, with 14 bases separating them. This CDR3 spans 14 amino acids. Germline-derived CDR1 and CDR2 are SGHTA and FQGNSA. CDR3: CASSNRERDEKLFF. CDR3 nucleotides: TGTGCCAGCAGTAACAGGGAACGAGATGAAAAACTGTTTTTT.

In this sample, this clonotype turned up many times. The V call is TRBV11-1, the J call TRBJ2-5; D may correspond to TRBD1 or TRBD2 (5 bases each). The ends were cut back, 5 bases at V and 1 base at J, with 14 bases in the middle. The germline V gene has CDR1 SGHAT and CDR2 FQDESV (reference sequence). The CDR3 spans 15 residues. CDR3: CASSQEPGTQETQYF. The DNA of the CDR3 is TGTGCCAGCAGCCAAGAACCCGGGACCCAAGAGACCCAGTACTTC.

This clonotype was counted once. It may be a read error: a sequence one base away is much more abundant. The chain couples TRBV7-2 to TRBJ2-3; 9 bases are shared with TRBD2. Trimming removed 5 bases from V and 8 bases from J; junction bases left unmatched: 11. Germline assignment: CDR1 SGHTA and CDR2 FQGNSA. The CDR3 consists of 15 residues. This CDR3 is CASSTPASGAGTQYF. CDR3 in DNA: TGTGCCAGCAGCACCCCGGCTAGCGGGGCGGGTACGCAGTATTTT. The variable domain in full, with the rest retrieved from reference TRBV7-2 and TRBJ2-3, is GAGVSQSPSNKVTEKGKDVELRCDPISGHTALYWYRQSLGQGLEFLIYFQGNSAPDKSGLPSDRFSAERTGGSVSTLTIQRTQQEDSAVYLCASSTPASGAGTQYFGPGTRLTVL.

This clonotype was observed a handful of times. The rearrangement uses TRBV7-6 and TRBJ2-1, with a tentative D call TRBD2 (5 bases). From germline, CDR1 is SGHVS and CDR2 FNYEAQ. This CDR3 contains 14 residues. V was clipped by 5 bases and J by 4 bases, with 12 bases between them. The CDR3 DNA reads TGTGCCAGCAGCGAAAATGGGGAGTACAATGAGCAGTTCTTC. It codes for CASSENGEYNEQFF.

The rearrangement uses TRBV6-6 and TRBJ2-1, with D maybe TRBD2 (5 bases). The V end lost 4 bases, the J end lost 0 bases, and 7 bases lay between the germline ends. CDR3 length: 14 residues. CDR1 is MNHNY and CDR2 is SVGAGI in the germline V gene (reference sequence). The CDR3 DNA reads TGTGCCAGCAGTTGGGAGCTCTCCTACAATGAGCAGTTCTTC. Its translation: CASSWELSYNEQFF.

The J gene is TRBJ1-2, the V gene TRBV7-4; no clear D gene. Germline V gene lookup returns CDR1 SGHVT and CDR2 SQSDAQ. V was shortened by 5 bases and J by 1 base, with 14 bases between the two germline ends. This CDR3 comprises 15 residues. The CDR3 coding sequence is TGTGCCAGCAGCCGCGTACAGATTCTTAACTATGGCTACACCTTC. It is translated as CASSRVQILNYGYTF.

Concerning this clonotype: This sequence may be a read error, since a much larger clone differs from it by one base. The rearrangement uses TRBV5-3 and TRBJ2-7, with D possibly being TRBD1 (5 bases). TRBV5-3 is recorded as an ORF, its role being uncertain. The CDR3 runs 15 residues. CDR3 sequence (DNA): TGTGCCAGCAGCTCCGACCTTGGACAAACCTACGAGCGGTACTTC. Its translation is CASSSDLGQTYERYF.

This chain connects TRBV7-9 to TRBJ2-4; TRBD1 aligns across 7 bases. The CDR3 extends over 15 amino acids. The germline V gene has CDR1 SEHNR and CDR2 FQNEAQ (reference sequence). DNA of the CDR3: TGTGCTGGCAGCTTAGGGTCGGCAGGGGGTGACATTCAGTACTTC. As protein: CAGSLGSAGGDIQYF.

This clonotype appeared a single time. In DNA form, the CDR3 reads TGTGCCAGCAGCTTAGTGAGGTTTGCCAACACCGGGGAGCTGTTTTTT. Its protein product is CASSLVRFANTGELFF. The V call is TRBV11-1, the J call TRBJ2-2, with no clear D. Germline V gives CDR1 SGHAT, CDR2 FQDESV (reference sequence). The CDR3 runs to 16 residues. Trimming left V 1 base short and J 2 bases short, with 11 bases between.

This clonotype has only a few counts. The chain employs TRBV6-5 and TRBJ2-2; TRBD1 matches 7 bases. Germline V CDR1 and CDR2: MNHEY, SVGAGI. The junction had 7 bases not matched to a gene; V was cut back by 7 bases and J by 5 bases. CDR3 length equals 14 residues. CDR3 sequence reads: CASKGTGETGELFF. The DNA of the CDR3 is TGTGCCAGCAAAGGAACAGGGGAAACCGGGGAGCTGTTTTTT.

This clonotype was seen a handful of times. The chain joins TRBV23-1 to TRBJ1-5; 8 bases align to TRBD1. TRBV23-1 is given ORF status, its function remaining uncertain. Trimming cost V 0 bases and J 1 base; bases outside gene matches: 11. The CDR3 is 19 amino acids. The CDR3 DNA reads as TGCGCCAGCAGTCAATCGATAGGAGGACAGGGTAGGAGCAATCAGCCCCAGCATTTT. Translation: CASSQSIGGQGRSNQPQHF.

This chain uses TRBV20-1 with TRBJ1-2; TRBD1 is a possible D gene (5 bases). The CDR3 is 12 amino acids. Germline V gene lookup returns CDR1 DFQATT and CDR2 SNEGSKA (reference sequence). The ends were cut back, 6 bases at V and 1 base at J, with 9 bases in the middle. CDR3 sequence reads: CSATTDNYGYTF. The CDR3, as DNA: TGCAGTGCCACGACAGATAACTATGGCTACACCTTC.

In DNA form, the CDR3 reads TGTGCCTGCGGGGGGGGCACAGATACGCAGTATTTT. Amino acids: CACGGGTDTQYF. The chain combines TRBV7-6 with TRBJ2-3; 9 bases line up with TRBD2. The CDR3 consists of 12 residues. Germline assignment: CDR1 SGHVS and CDR2 FNYEAQ. V gave up 11 bases and J gave up 1 base; unmatched junction bases: 1.

This clonotype was counted between two and nine times. The chain employs TRBV20-1 and TRBJ2-2; 10 nucleotides line up with TRBD1. With V trimmed by 2 bases and J by 6 bases, 6 bases remained unmatched. The CDR3 has 15 amino acids. The germline V gene encodes CDR1 DFQATT and CDR2 SNEGSKA (reference sequence). DNA of the CDR3: TGCAGTGCTAGACCCGGGACAGGGGTATCCGGGGAGCTGTTTTTT. Amino acid sequence: CSARPGTGVSGELFF.

CDR3 sequence: CASSLAGGAWDEQYF. CDR3 nucleotides: TGCGCCAGCAGCTTGGCCGGGGGGGCCTGGGACGAGCAGTACTTC. This chain joins TRBV5-1 and TRBJ2-7; 8 bases fit TRBD2. This CDR3 spans 15 amino acids. V lost 0 bases, J lost 5 bases, and 7 bases stayed unmatched. Germline-derived CDR1 and CDR2 are SGHRS and YFSETQ.

Notes on this clonotype: The final CDR3 position lacks the conserved phenylalanine or tryptophan, pointing to a likely read error. The CDR3 coding sequence is TGCAGTGCTAGGGGAGCCAAAAACATTCAGTACTTA. Its translation is CSARGAKNIQYL. This rearrangement joins TRBV20-1 to TRBJ2-4; D gene unclear. The V and J ends lost 3 bases and 0 bases respectively, with 3 bases between them. The CDR3 is 12 residues long. Germline-derived CDR1 and CDR2 are DFQATT and SNEGSKA (reference sequence).

This clonotype was counted only a few times. This chain links TRBV3-1 with TRBJ2-2, with D tentatively TRBD2 (6 bases). Trimming took 11 bases from V and 4 from J, leaving 35 bases between them. This CDR3 region has 20 residues. Germline V CDR1 and CDR2: LGHDT, YNNKEL (reference sequence). This CDR3 reads CARGKIKVAAGTDSTGELFF. DNA of the CDR3: TGTGCCCGGGGCAAGATAAAGGTTGCGGCGGGGACGGATTCCACCGGGGAGCTGTTTTTT. Filled out from reference TRBV3-1 and TRBJ2-2, the complete variable domain reads DTAVSQTPKYLVTQMGNDKSIKCEQNLGHDTMYWYKQDSKKFLKIMFSYNNKELIINETVPNRFSPKSPDKAHLNLHINSLELGDSAVYFCARGKIKVAAGTDSTGELFFGEGSRLTVL.

This clonotype was recorded many times. The rearrangement uses TRBV11-2 and TRBJ2-3; D possibly corresponds to TRBD1 (5 bases). V lost 5 bases to trimming and J lost 5 bases, with 14 bases between them. Germline loops: CDR1 SGHAT, CDR2 FQNNGV. The CDR3 runs to 14 residues. The CDR3 DNA reads as TGTGCCAGCAGCGCAACCCCAAGGGGAGATACGCAGTATTTT. As protein: CASSATPRGDTQYF.

This clonotype has just a few counts. V and J are TRBV12-3 or TRBV12-4 and TRBJ2-1; the match to TRBD2 covers 9 bases. Germline trimming cut 7 bases from V and 7 bases from J; bases unmatched to any gene: 14. The length of the CDR3 is 16 residues. The CDR3, as DNA: TGTGCCAGCACTCCGGGACTAGCAAGGGGGCCAAATGAGCAGTTCTTC. This sequence encodes CASTPGLARGPNEQFF.

This clonotype was recorded a few times. The CDR3 DNA reads as TGTGCCAGCAGCGTAGCTACAGGAGAGGGGGGGGATATTGATGGCTACACCTTC. As protein: CASSVATGEGGDIDGYTF. The rearrangement uses TRBV9 and TRBJ1-2, with D tentatively TRBD1 (6 bases). V lost 0 bases and J lost 6, with 24 bases in between. The CDR3 runs 18 residues. Germline CDR1 is SGDLS and CDR2 is YYNGEE.